The clone carrying this TCR beta chain was picked up a small number of times. The V segment lost 3 bases and the J segment 8 bases; nucleotides outside the gene matches: 10. The CDR3 is made up of 16 amino acids. The germline V gene encodes CDR1 SGDLS and CDR2 YYNGEE. Original analysis: Reference gene primer amplification in the assay estimated nucleated cell counts. Produced via immunoSEQ multiplex PCR; TCRdb's table is partial and in-frame only. V and J calls and clone size are copied from that table; D and trimming were computed from the DNA. The sample contains about 75,000 clones, about 85% of which appear only once. The data belong to a study of blood T cell repertoires in COVID-19. Study background: Whether acute or convalescent, the COVID-19 samples came from the United States, Italy and Spain. In each case, the material was cDNA or gDNA derived from T cells, B-cell-depleted T cells, or PBMCs.

The V call is TRBV9, the J call TRBJ2-1; 11 bases are shared with TRBD1. The source material was peripheral blood. This receptor was identified in a human donor in a cohort sampled during active COVID-19. The chain's CDR3 is CASSAPGQGVSHEQFF. CDR3 bases: TGTGCCAGCAGCGCACCGGGACAGGGGGTTTCACATGAGCAGTTCTTC.